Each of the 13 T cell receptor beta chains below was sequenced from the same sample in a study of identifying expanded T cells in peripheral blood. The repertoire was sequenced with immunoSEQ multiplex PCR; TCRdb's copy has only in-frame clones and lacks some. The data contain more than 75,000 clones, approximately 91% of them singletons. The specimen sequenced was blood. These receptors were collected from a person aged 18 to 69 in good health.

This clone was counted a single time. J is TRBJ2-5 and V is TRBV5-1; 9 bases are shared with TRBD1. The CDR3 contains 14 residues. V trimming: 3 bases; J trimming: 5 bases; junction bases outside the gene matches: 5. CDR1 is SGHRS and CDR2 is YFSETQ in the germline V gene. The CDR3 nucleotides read TGCGCCAGCAGCTCTGGGACAGGGCCGGAGACCCAGTACTTC. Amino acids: CASSSGTGPETQYF. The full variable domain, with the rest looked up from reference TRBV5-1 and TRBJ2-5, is KAGVTQTPRYLIKTRGQQVTLSCSPISGHRSVSWYQQTPGQGLQFLFEYFSETQRNKGNFPGRFSGRQFSNSRSEMNVSTLELGDSALYLCASSSGTGPETQYFGPGTRLLVL.

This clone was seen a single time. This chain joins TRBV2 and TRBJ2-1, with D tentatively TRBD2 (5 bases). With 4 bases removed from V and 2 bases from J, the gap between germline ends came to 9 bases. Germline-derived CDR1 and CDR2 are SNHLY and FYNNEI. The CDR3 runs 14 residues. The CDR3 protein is CASSGERTYNEQFF. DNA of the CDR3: TGTGCCAGCAGTGGGGAGAGGACCTACAATGAGCAGTTCTTC.

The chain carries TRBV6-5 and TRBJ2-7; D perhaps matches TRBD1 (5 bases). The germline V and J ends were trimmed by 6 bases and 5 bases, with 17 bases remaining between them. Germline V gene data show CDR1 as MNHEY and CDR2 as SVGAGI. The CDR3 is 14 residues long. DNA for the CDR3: TGTGCCAGCAGCCAAAGGGCAGGGTTCCACGAGCAGTACTTC. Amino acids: CASSQRAGFHEQYF.

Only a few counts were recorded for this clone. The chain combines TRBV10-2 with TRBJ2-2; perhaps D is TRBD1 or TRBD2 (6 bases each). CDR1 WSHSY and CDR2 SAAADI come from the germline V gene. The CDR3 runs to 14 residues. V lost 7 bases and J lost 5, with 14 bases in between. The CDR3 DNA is TGCGCCAGCATCGGAGGGGGTGGTACCGGGGAGCTGTTTTTT. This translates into CASIGGGGTGELFF.

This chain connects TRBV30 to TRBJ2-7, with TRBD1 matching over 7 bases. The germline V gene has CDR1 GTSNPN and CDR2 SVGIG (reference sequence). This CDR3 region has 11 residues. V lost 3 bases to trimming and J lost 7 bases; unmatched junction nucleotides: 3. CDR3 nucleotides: TGTGCCTGGAGCCGACAGGGAGAGCAGTACTTC. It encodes CAWSRQGEQYF. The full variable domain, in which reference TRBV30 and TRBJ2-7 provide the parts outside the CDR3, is SQTIHQWPATLVQPVGSPLSLECTVEGTSNPNLYWYRQAAGRGLQLLFYSVGIGQISSEVPQNLSASRPQDRQFILSSKKLLLSDSGFYLCAWSRQGEQYFGPGTRLTVT.

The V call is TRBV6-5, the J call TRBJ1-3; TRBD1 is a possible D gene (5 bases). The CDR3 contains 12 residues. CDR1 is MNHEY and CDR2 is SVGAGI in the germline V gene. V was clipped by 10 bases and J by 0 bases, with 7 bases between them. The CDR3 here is CAIRGSGNTIYF. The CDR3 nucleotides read TGTGCCATAAGGGGCTCTGGAAACACCATATATTTT.

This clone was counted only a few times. The DNA of the CDR3 is TGTGCCAGCAGCTCCTTACGACAGGGCTTACATAATGAGCAGTTCTTC. This gives the protein CASSSLRQGLHNEQFF. V gene TRBV5-6 combines with J gene TRBJ2-1; 7 bases line up with TRBD1. The V segment lost 3 bases and the J segment 7 bases; nucleotides outside the gene matches: 13. This CDR3 has 16 residues. Germline V gene lookup returns CDR1 SGHDT and CDR2 YYEEEE.

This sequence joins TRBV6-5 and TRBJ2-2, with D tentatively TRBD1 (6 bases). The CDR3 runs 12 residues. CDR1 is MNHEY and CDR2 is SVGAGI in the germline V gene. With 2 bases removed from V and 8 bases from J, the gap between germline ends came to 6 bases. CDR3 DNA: TGTGCCAGCAGTTACGACAGGGGGGAGCTGTTTTTT. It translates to CASSYDRGELFF.

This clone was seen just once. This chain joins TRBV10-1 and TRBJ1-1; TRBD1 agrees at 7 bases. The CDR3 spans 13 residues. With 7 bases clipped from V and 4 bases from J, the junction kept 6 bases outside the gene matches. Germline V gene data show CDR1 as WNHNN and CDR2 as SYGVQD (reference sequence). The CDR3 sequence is CASIFRGGTEAFF. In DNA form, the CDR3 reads TGCGCCAGCATTTTCAGGGGGGGCACTGAAGCTTTCTTT.

In DNA form, the CDR3 reads TGTGCCAGCAGCTTAGGGCTTAGCGACACTAGCACAGATACGCAGTATTTT. Protein sequence: CASSLGLSDTSTDTQYF. The rearrangement joins TRBV7-9 to TRBJ2-3, with D possibly being TRBD2 (5 bases). CDR3 size: 17 residues. V was clipped by 1 base and J by 0 bases, with 14 bases between them. Looked up from germline, CDR1 is SEHNR and CDR2 is FQNEAQ (reference sequence).

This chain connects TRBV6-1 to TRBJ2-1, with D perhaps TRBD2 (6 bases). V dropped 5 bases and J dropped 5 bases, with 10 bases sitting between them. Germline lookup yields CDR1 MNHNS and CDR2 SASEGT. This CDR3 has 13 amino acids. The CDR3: CASSREPHNEQFF. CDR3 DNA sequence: TGTGCCAGCAGTCGGGAGCCCCACAATGAGCAGTTCTTC.

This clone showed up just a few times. The CDR3: CASRDSLSNQPQHF. DNA for the CDR3: TGTGCCAGCAGGGACAGTCTTAGCAATCAGCCCCAGCATTTT. The rearrangement uses TRBV27 and TRBJ1-5; a weak D match, TRBD1 (6 bases). This CDR3 region has 14 residues. Germline CDR1 reads MNHEY; CDR2 reads SMNVEV (reference sequence). Trimming cost V 6 bases and J 0 bases, with 9 bases left between them.

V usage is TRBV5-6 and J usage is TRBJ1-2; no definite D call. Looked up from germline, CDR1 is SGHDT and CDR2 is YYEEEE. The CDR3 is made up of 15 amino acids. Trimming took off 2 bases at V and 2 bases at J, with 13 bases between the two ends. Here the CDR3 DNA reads TGTGCCAGCAGCTTAGGTTGGTCACAGAACTATGGCTACACCTTC. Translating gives CASSLGWSQNYGYTF.